Following are 2 T cell receptor beta chains from one sample sequenced in a study of CD8 T cells in Susac syndrome. RNA in amounts of roughly 0.5 to 1 ug was reverse transcribed with random hexamers. TCRdb ran MiXCR on the immunoSEQ multiplex PCR reads and lists one entry per CDR3 protein. The table records about 200,000 distinct CDR3 sequences, over 85% of them present only once. Sample: CD4+ T cells from PBMCs. The receptors here all came from a human donor in good health.

The chain links TRBV6-2 or TRBV6-3 to TRBJ2-2; TRBD1 matches at 8 bases. The CDR3 length is 15 residues. V lost 6 bases and J lost 4; bases outside the gene matches: 7. Germline values: CDR1 MNHEY, CDR2 SVGEGT. The CDR3 region has the DNA TGTGCCAGCAGCGTGACAGGGGACGCCACCGGGGAGCTGTTTTTT. It yields the protein CASSVTGDATGELFF.

V usage is TRBV3-1 and J usage is TRBJ1-1; 8 nucleotides match TRBD1. J gave up 3 bases and V 0 bases, and 6 bases lay outside the gene matches. Germline assignment: CDR1 LGHDT and CDR2 YNNKEL (reference sequence). This CDR3 is 16 amino acids long. The CDR3 sequence: CASSQEMTGEYTEAFF. The CDR3 nucleotides read TGTGCCAGCAGCCAAGAAATGACAGGGGAGTACACTGAAGCTTTCTTT.